This TCR beta chain was found in a study of regulatory T cells in long-lasting Graves disease. CDR3 length equals 15 residues. With 4 bases clipped from V and 4 bases from J, the junction kept 11 bases outside the gene matches. Germline-derived CDR1 and CDR2 are SQVTM and ANQGSEA. This clonotype showed up just a few times. Its antigen is still unknown. The study's findings and limits: Authors noted too few samples as a limitation.

Relying on iRepertoire HTBI primers and Arm-PCR of CDR3 regions, the team built TCR beta libraries. TCRdb ran MiXCR on the multiplex PCR reads and lists one entry per CDR3 protein. The sample contains 350,000 to 450,000 distinct CDR3 sequences, approximately 22% of which appear only once. Time point given: persistent/refractory GD, antithyroid drugs over 5 years with positive TRAb. PBMC-extracted RNA yielded the TCR library. The specimen comprised peripheral blood mononuclear cells (PBMCs), sampled when the disease was refractory, from a patient treated with antithyroid drugs. This sequence joins TRBV29-1 and TRBJ1-2; 8 positions agree with TRBD1. This sequence originates from a female donor with Graves disease. CDR3 bases: TGCAGCGTTGTCCCGCCGGGACAGGACATCTATGGCTACACCTTC. Encoded protein: CSVVPPGQDIYGYTF. Using reference TRBV29-1 and TRBJ1-2 for the parts outside the CDR3, the full variable domain is SAVISQKPSRDICQRGTSLTIQCQVDSQVTMMFWYRQQPGQSLTLIATANQGSEATYESGFVIDKFPISRPNLTFSTLTVSNMSPEDSSIYLCSVVPPGQDIYGYTFGSGTRLTVV.